This TCR beta chain comes out of a study of blood T cells in healthy people across ages. Details on this clonotype: Its specificity is unknown. This may be a read error: a much more frequent sequence differs by one nucleotide.

Broader study findings: Nothing was known about donor CMV status, and this possibly confounded expanded clonotype changes.

Together with a sample-barcoded 5' primer, a J-beta primer mix was included in a second PCR lasting about 7 to 12 cycles. In TCRdb, the 5' RACE reads were re-called with MiXCR into one record per CDR3 protein. The sample records 1.5 million to 2 million distinct CDR3 sequences, roughly 32% being singletons. All donors came from Russia, were Caucasian and healthy, and spanned ages about 6 to 100. At least 5.5 micrograms of total RNA were extracted per sample. The sequence came from a woman aged 25 to 39 in good health. The sample consisted of blood.

The CDR3 region is CASSCARVGYGYTF. DNA of the CDR3: TGTGCCAGCAGTTGCGCCCGCGTGGGTTATGGCTACACCTTC. The chain combines TRBV12-3 or TRBV12-4 with TRBJ1-2, with unresolved D. V was shortened by 4 bases and J by 5 bases, with 14 bases between the two germline ends. The CDR3 sequence is 14 residues long.